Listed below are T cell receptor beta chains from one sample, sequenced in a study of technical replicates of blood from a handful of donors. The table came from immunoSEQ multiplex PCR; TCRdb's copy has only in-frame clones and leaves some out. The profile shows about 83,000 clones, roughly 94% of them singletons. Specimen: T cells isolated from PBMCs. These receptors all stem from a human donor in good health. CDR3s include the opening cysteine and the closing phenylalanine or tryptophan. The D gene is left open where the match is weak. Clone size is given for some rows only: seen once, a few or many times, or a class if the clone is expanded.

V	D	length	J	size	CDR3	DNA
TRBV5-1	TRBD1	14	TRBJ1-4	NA	CASSQDRGGEKLFF	TGCGCCAGCAGTCAGGACAGGGGAGGGGAAAAACTGTTTTTT
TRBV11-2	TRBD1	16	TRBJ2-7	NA	CASAPPRTGFNYEQYF	TGTGCCAGCGCCCCCCCACGGACAGGGTTTAATTACGAGCAGTACTTC
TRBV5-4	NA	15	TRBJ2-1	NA	CASSWRPESNNEQFF	TGTGCCAGCAGCTGGAGACCTGAATCTAACAATGAGCAGTTCTTC
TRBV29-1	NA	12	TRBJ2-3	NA	CSARTTPDTQYF	TGCAGCGCCAGAACGACACCAGATACGCAGTATTTT
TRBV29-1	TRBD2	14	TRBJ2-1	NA	CSVTSGSPHNEQFF	TGCAGCGTGACTAGCGGGAGCCCCCACAATGAGCAGTTCTTC
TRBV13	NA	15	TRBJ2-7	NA	CASSPRGRGDYEQYF	TGTGCCAGCAGTCCTAGGGGGCGGGGGGATTACGAGCAGTACTTC
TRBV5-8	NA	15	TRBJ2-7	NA	CASSSGLGSSYEQYF	TGTGCCAGCAGCTCCGGACTGGGTAGCTCCTACGAGCAGTACTTC
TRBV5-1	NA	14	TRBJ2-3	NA	CASSFGLITDTQYF	TGCGCCAGCAGCTTCGGACTGATCACAGATACGCAGTATTTT
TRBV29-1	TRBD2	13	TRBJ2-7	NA	CSVEGLAGREQYF	TGCAGCGTTGAAGGTCTAGCGGGGCGCGAGCAGTACTTC
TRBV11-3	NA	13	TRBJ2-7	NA	CASSFWGAYEQYF	TGTGCCAGCAGCTTCTGGGGCGCATACGAGCAGTACTTC
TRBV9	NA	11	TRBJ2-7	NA	CASSAGVEQYF	TGTGCCAGCAGCGCGGGGGTCGAGCAGTACTTC
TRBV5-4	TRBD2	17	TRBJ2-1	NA	CASSLTSLAGGHNEQFF	TGTGCCAGCAGCTTAACTTCCTTAGCGGGAGGGCACAATGAGCAGTTCTTC
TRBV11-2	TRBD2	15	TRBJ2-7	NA	CASSSISGVGGEQYF	TGTGCCAGCAGCTCTATTAGCGGGGTGGGAGGAGAGCAGTACTTC
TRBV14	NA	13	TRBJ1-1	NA	CASSQERSTEAFF	TGTGCCAGCAGCCAAGAGAGGAGCACTGAAGCTTTCTTT
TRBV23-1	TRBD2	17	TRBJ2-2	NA	CASSRATSGRSNGELFF	TGCGCCAGCAGTCGAGCGACTAGCGGGAGGAGTAACGGGGAGCTGTTTTTT
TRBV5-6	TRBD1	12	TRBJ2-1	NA	CASSRDRGSQFF	TGTGCCAGCAGCAGAGACAGGGGATCGCAGTTCTTC
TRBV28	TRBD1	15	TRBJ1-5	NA	CASSSGGTGGQPQHF	TGTGCCAGCAGTTCGGGGGGGACAGGGGGCCAGCCCCAGCATTTT
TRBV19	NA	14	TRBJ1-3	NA	CASSARVSGNTIYF	TGTGCCAGTAGCGCCAGGGTATCTGGAAACACCATATATTTT
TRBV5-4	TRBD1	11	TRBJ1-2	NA	CASSSLGTETF	TGTGCCAGCAGCTCCCTGGGGACAGAGACCTTC
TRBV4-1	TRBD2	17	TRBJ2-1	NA	CASSQDLAGVSYNEQFF	TGCGCCAGCAGCCAAGATCTTGCGGGGGTCTCCTACAATGAGCAGTTCTTC
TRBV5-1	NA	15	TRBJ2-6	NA	CASRMRGSGANVLTF	TGCGCCAGTAGAATGCGGGGAAGTGGGGCCAACGTCCTGACTTTC
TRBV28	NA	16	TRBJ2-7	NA	CASSSFSGVRGYEQYF	TGTGCCAGCAGTTCCTTCTCGGGAGTTAGAGGGTACGAGCAGTACTTC
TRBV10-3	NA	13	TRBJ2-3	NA	CAISETGTDTQYF	TGTGCCATCAGTGAGACAGGCACAGATACGCAGTATTTT
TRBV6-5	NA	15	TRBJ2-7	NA	CASSYGRELRYEQYF	TGTGCCAGCAGTTACGGCCGGGAGTTACGGTACGAGCAGTACTTC
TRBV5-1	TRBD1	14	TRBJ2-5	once	CASSWTGGEETQYF	TGCGCCAGCAGCTGGACAGGGGGCGAAGAGACCCAGTACTTC
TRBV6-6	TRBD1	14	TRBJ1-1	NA	CASSYRTGDTEAFF	TGTGCCAGCAGTTACCGGACAGGGGACACTGAAGCTTTCTTT
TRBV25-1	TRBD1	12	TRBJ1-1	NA	CASTPRTGEAFF	TGTGCCAGCACCCCCCGGACAGGGGAAGCTTTCTTT
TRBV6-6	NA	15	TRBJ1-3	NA	CASNTKGGSGNTIYF	TGTGCCAGCAACACAAAAGGGGGCTCTGGAAACACCATATATTTT